The T cell receptor (beta chain) described here comes from a study of T cells in Graves' hyperthyroidism and ophthalmopathy. Study conclusions and caveats: Most thyroid clonotypes that were expanded above 0.001 also turned up in blood.

Authors of the study amplified TCR beta CDR3 regions from RNA transcripts. With the HTBI primer set, the TCR CDR3 went through a first round of RT-PCR. TCRdb recomputed calls from the multiplex PCR reads with MiXCR, one row per CDR3 protein. The profile shows hundreds of thousands of distinct CDR3 sequences, about 14% of them singletons. Details on this clonotype: Antigen specificity is unknown. Compared with germline, one end of the junction differs, possibly owing to a read error.

Across 18 months, stable Graves' hyperthyroidism was marked by no progression to ophthalmopathy. The study enrolled patients aged 18 to 65 with newly diagnosed hyperthyroidism of under 2 months' duration. Criteria for exclusion of patients were uncontrolled infection, other autoimmune disease, pregnancy or lactation. The receptor's source is a woman under 30 with Graves' hyperthyroidism. The sequenced material came from blood.

CDR3 in DNA: TGTGCCAACAGCCCGGACAGGGGCTACGAGCAGTACTTC. This codes for CANSPDRGYEQYF. This chain joins TRBV11-3 and TRBJ2-7; 9 bases map to TRBD1. Germline V gene sequence: CDR1 SGHNT, CDR2 YENEEA. This CDR3 has 13 amino acids.